This T cell receptor beta chain was captured in a study of CD8+ T cells in alopecia areata. Overall study findings and caveats: The study found TCR sharing across patients less clear than in mice, possibly for HLA reasons. When scalp samples are sequenced, resident alphabeta T cells of normal skin are also captured. Affected scalp, especially in alopecia totalis/universalis, had a higher clonality than normal scalp did.

In each case, RNA was isolated and then reverse transcribed into cDNA as the sequencing template. Repertoires were generated with immunoSEQ multiplex PCR, while TCRdb's copy carries only in-frame clones and drops some. The profile shows roughly 150,000 clones, around 57% of them singletons. CDR3 length: 16 amino acids. In the case of this clone: Its antigen is unidentified.

PBMCs were stained for CD3, CD4 and CD8, and CD4+ and CD8+ T cells were sorted. This chain connects TRBV21-1 to TRBJ2-5; the table's D call, TRBD1, has no DNA check behind it. TRBV21-1 corresponds to a pseudogene. The sequence was collected from a human donor in good health. The sample comprised CD4+ T cells sorted from blood. In DNA form, the CDR3 reads TGTGCCAGCAGCAAAGCGCTCAGGGGGCGGCAAGAGACCCAGTACTTC. Translated, it gives CASSKALRGRQETQYF.